The rows below give T cell receptor beta chains drawn from one sample of a study of early T cells in non-severe SARS-CoV-2 infection. TCRdb independently ran MiXCR on the 5' RACE reads; one entry per CDR3 protein. The sample lists 25,000 to 30,000 distinct CDR3 sequences, almost 4.5% seen once, with roughly 5.5% in the top ten. Sequences were obtained from whole blood. The receptors here all came from an adult who was a healthcare worker with PCR-confirmed SARS-CoV-2 infection or an uninfected control (not recorded which). CDR3s include the opening cysteine and the closing phenylalanine or tryptophan. D genes are given only for firm matches. Clone size is given for some rows only: seen once, a few or many times, or a class if the clone is expanded.

D: NA; V: TRBV3-1; size: many; J: TRBJ2-7; DNA: TGTGCCAGCAGCCGCGGGCCCTACGAGCAGTACTTC; CDR3: CASSRGPYEQYF
D: TRBD2; V: TRBV20-1; size: many; J: TRBJ2-3; DNA: TGCAGTGCTAGAGGCGGGCTAGCGGGGGGCACAGATACGCAGTATTTT; CDR3: CSARGGLAGGTDTQYF
D: NA; V: TRBV20-1; size: many; J: TRBJ2-5; DNA: TGCAGTGCTATCTCTCCTCAGGGTAGCCGAAGGGAGACCCAGTACTTC; CDR3: CSAISPQGSRRETQYF
D: TRBD1; V: TRBV5-1; size: many; J: TRBJ2-4; DNA: TGCGCCAGCAGCTCGGGGACAGGCCAAAACATTCAGTACTTC; CDR3: CASSSGTGQNIQYF
D: TRBD1; V: TRBV6-1; size: few; J: TRBJ1-1; DNA: TGTGCCAGCAGTGCAAGACAGGGGGCGGCTTTCTTT; CDR3: CASSARQGAAFF
D: NA; V: TRBV28; size: many; J: TRBJ2-3; DNA: TGTGCCAGCAGGACAGCGGGCTTCACAGATACGCAGTATTTT; CDR3: CASRTAGFTDTQYF
D: NA; V: TRBV7-3; size: many; J: TRBJ2-7; DNA: TGTGCCAGCAGCTTATTGGCAGGCCCCTACGAGCAGTACTTC; CDR3: CASSLLAGPYEQYF
D: NA; V: TRBV9; size: many; J: TRBJ2-1; DNA: TGTGCCAGCAGCTCCCGGACCGCCAATGAGCAGTTCTTC; CDR3: CASSSRTANEQFF
D: NA; V: TRBV5-5; size: many; J: TRBJ2-5; DNA: TGTGCCAGCAGCTCCTTACTAGCAAGAAGCCAAGAGACCCAGTACTTC; CDR3: CASSSLLARSQETQYF
D: TRBD2; V: TRBV7-8; size: many; J: TRBJ2-1; DNA: TGTGCCAGCAACCAACTAGCGTTAAATGAGCAGTTCTTC; CDR3: CASNQLALNEQFF
D: NA; V: TRBV5-4; size: many; J: TRBJ1-6; DNA: TGTGCCAGCAGCTCACAGGGAGAGCTAAATTCACCCCTCCACTTT; CDR3: CASSSQGELNSPLHF
D: TRBD1; V: TRBV28; size: many; J: TRBJ2-5; DNA: TGTGCCATCGGGGACAGGGGCCAAGAGACCCAGTACTTC; CDR3: CAIGDRGQETQYF
D: NA; V: TRBV7-9; size: NA; J: TRBJ2-5; DNA: TGTGCCAGCAGCTTAGACTTTAGATTTCAAGAGACCCAGTACTTC; CDR3: CASSLDFRFQETQYF
D: TRBD1; V: TRBV7-9; size: many; J: TRBJ2-5; DNA: TGTGCCAGCAGCTTATTACAGGGGACCCAAGAGACCCAGTACTTC; CDR3: CASSLLQGTQETQYF
D: NA; V: TRBV12-5; size: many; J: TRBJ2-1; DNA: TGTGCTAGTGCCCCTCTCTGGGGGAGGAATGAGCAGTTCTTC; CDR3: CASAPLWGRNEQFF
D: TRBD1; V: TRBV2; size: many; J: TRBJ1-6; DNA: TGTGCCAGCAAAGAGACGGACAGGAATAATTCACCCCTCCACTTT; CDR3: CASKETDRNNSPLHF
D: NA; V: TRBV19; size: many; J: TRBJ1-5; DNA: TGTGCCAGTAGTATCATCCCGGGTGGCAATCAGCCCCAGCATTTT; CDR3: CASSIIPGGNQPQHF
D: NA; V: TRBV11-2; size: few; J: TRBJ2-7; DNA: TGTGCCAGCAGCTTAGATCGGCAGACCTACGAGCAGTACTTC; CDR3: CASSLDRQTYEQYF
D: TRBD1; V: TRBV11-3; size: many; J: TRBJ2-7; DNA: TGTGCCAGCAGCTCGGACAGGGACTACGAGCAGTACTTC; CDR3: CASSSDRDYEQYF
D: TRBD2; V: TRBV28; size: NA; J: TRBJ2-3; DNA: TGTGCCAGCGCGTCTAGCGGCCAGCCGGATACGCAGTATTTT; CDR3: CASASSGQPDTQYF
D: TRBD2; V: TRBV4-2; size: medium-sized; J: TRBJ2-2; DNA: TGTGCCAGCAGCCAGGCACTAGCGGGGGGAGGCACCGGGGAGCTGTTTTTT; CDR3: CASSQALAGGGTGELFF
D: NA; V: TRBV19; size: many; J: TRBJ2-7; DNA: TGTGCCAGTAGTATGGTTCACCGGGCCTCCTACGAGCAGTACTTC; CDR3: CASSMVHRASYEQYF
D: TRBD1; V: TRBV11-2; size: many; J: TRBJ1-2; DNA: TGTGCCAGCAGCTGGGGACAGGGCGTCTATGGCTACACCTTC; CDR3: CASSWGQGVYGYTF
D: TRBD2; V: TRBV4-1; size: few; J: TRBJ2-1; DNA: TGCGCCAGCAGCCAGACGGGACTAGCGGGGGGGCAGGGTGAGCAGTTCTTC; CDR3: CASSQTGLAGGQGEQFF
D: NA; V: TRBV27; size: NA; J: TRBJ2-2; DNA: TGTGCCAGCAGTTTATACTCAAACACCGGGGAGCTGTTTTTT; CDR3: CASSLYSNTGELFF
D: NA; V: TRBV7-9; size: large; J: TRBJ2-1; DNA: TGTGCCAGCAACACCCGGGACTGGGGGGACAATGAGCAGTTCTTC; CDR3: CASNTRDWGDNEQFF
D: NA; V: TRBV12-3/TRBV12-4; size: many; J: TRBJ1-2; DNA: TGTGCCAGCAGTTTATTAAGGAACTATGGCTACACCTTC; CDR3: CASSLLRNYGYTF
D: TRBD1; V: TRBV7-6; size: many; J: TRBJ2-2; DNA: TGTGCCAGTACAGGGGGCGATACCGGGGAGCTGTTTTTT; CDR3: CASTGGDTGELFF
D: NA; V: TRBV30; size: many; J: TRBJ2-3; DNA: TGTGCCTGGAGTGTACCTACAGATACGCAGTATTTT; CDR3: CAWSVPTDTQYF
D: NA; V: TRBV5-5; size: many; J: TRBJ1-1; DNA: TGTGCCAGCAGCTTGAGCGGGTATCGCAGACAGATGAACACTGAAGCTTTCTTT; CDR3: CASSLSGYRRQMNTEAFF
D: NA; V: TRBV7-7; size: NA; J: TRBJ2-2; DNA: TGTGCCAGCAGCTCTGGGACGGGGAACACCGGGGAGCTGTTTTTT; CDR3: CASSSGTGNTGELFF
D: TRBD2; V: TRBV12-3/TRBV12-4; size: many; J: TRBJ2-1; DNA: TGTGCCAGCAGTGGGGGGGGACTAGCTCTTTTGGATGAGCAGTTCTTC; CDR3: CASSGGGLALLDEQFF
D: TRBD1; V: TRBV7-2; size: many; J: TRBJ2-3; DNA: TGTGCCAGCAGCTTTCCATGGACAGGGGGGACGGATACGCAGTATTTT; CDR3: CASSFPWTGGTDTQYF
D: NA; V: TRBV7-7; size: many; J: TRBJ2-5; DNA: TGTGCCAGCAGCTTAGTGGGAGGGGGAGAGACCCAGTACTTC; CDR3: CASSLVGGGETQYF
D: TRBD1; V: TRBV7-3; size: many; J: TRBJ2-7; DNA: TGTGCCAGCAGCTTATCGGGACAGGGTTCTGGGGAGCAGTACTTC; CDR3: CASSLSGQGSGEQYF
D: TRBD2; V: TRBV7-9; size: many; J: TRBJ2-5; DNA: TGTGCCAGCAGCTCGACCGCCACTAGCGGTAGACAAGAGACCCAGTACTTC; CDR3: CASSSTATSGRQETQYF
D: TRBD1; V: TRBV7-2; size: many; J: TRBJ2-7; DNA: TGTGCCAGCAGCTTAGCCGTTAGGGACAGCCGCGAGCAGTACTTC; CDR3: CASSLAVRDSREQYF
D: NA; V: TRBV5-6; size: NA; J: TRBJ2-2; DNA: TGTGCCAGCAGCTGGGGGGACAGAAACACCGGGGAGCTGTTTTTT; CDR3: CASSWGDRNTGELFF
D: NA; V: TRBV7-2; size: few; J: TRBJ2-7; DNA: TGTGCCAGCAGCTCAGGTAGAAACGAGCAGTACTTC; CDR3: CASSSGRNEQYF
D: NA; V: TRBV6-6; size: many; J: TRBJ1-2; DNA: TGTGCCAGCAGAACATACCGGGACACGGGCTATGGCTACACCTTC; CDR3: CASRTYRDTGYGYTF
D: TRBD1; V: TRBV7-9; size: many; J: TRBJ1-2; DNA: TGTGCCAGCAGCTTAGGACAGGGCCCTAACTATGGCTACACCTTC; CDR3: CASSLGQGPNYGYTF
D: TRBD2; V: TRBV11-2; size: many; J: TRBJ2-3; DNA: TGTGCCAGCAGCTTACAGCGGGGGCTAGATACGCAGTATTTT; CDR3: CASSLQRGLDTQYF
D: NA; V: TRBV5-1; size: many; J: TRBJ2-2; DNA: TGCGCCAGCAGCCGGGGGACAAGCACCGGGGAGCTGTTTTTT; CDR3: CASSRGTSTGELFF
D: NA; V: TRBV20-1; size: many; J: TRBJ2-7; DNA: TGCAGTGCTAGCCTAGCCTACGAGCAGTACTTC; CDR3: CSASLAYEQYF
D: TRBD1; V: TRBV12-3/TRBV12-4; size: many; J: TRBJ1-1; DNA: TGTGCCAGCACGTGGACAGGGACGAACACTGAAGCTTTCTTT; CDR3: CASTWTGTNTEAFF
D: TRBD1; V: TRBV3-1; size: medium-sized; J: TRBJ2-7; DNA: TGTGCCAGCAGCCGGGGACAGGGGACCTACGAGCAGTACTTC; CDR3: CASSRGQGTYEQYF
D: NA; V: TRBV9; size: many; J: TRBJ2-7; DNA: TGTGCCAGCAGCGTAGTGGGGGCCTCCTACGAGCAGTACTTC; CDR3: CASSVVGASYEQYF
D: NA; V: TRBV20-1; size: medium-sized; J: TRBJ1-2; DNA: TGCAGTGCTAGGGTTACAGGAGTCTATGGCTACACCTTC; CDR3: CSARVTGVYGYTF
D: TRBD1; V: TRBV11-2; size: many; J: TRBJ2-7; DNA: TGTGCCAGCAGCTTAAACAGGGGCTACGAGCAGTACTTC; CDR3: CASSLNRGYEQYF
D: NA; V: TRBV5-1; size: many; J: TRBJ1-1; DNA: TGCGCCAGCAGCTTGGTTGGGGGGACCACTGAAGCTTTCTTT; CDR3: CASSLVGGTTEAFF